Detailed here is one TCR beta chain. CDR3 length: 12 amino acids. Germline values: CDR1 MDHEN, CDR2 SYDVKM. The V gene lost 4 bases and the J gene lost 7 bases, with 11 bases spanning the gap. These data are taken from a study of blood T cell repertoires in COVID-19. Background on the study: COVID-19 samples from acute and convalescent phases originated in the United States, Italy and Spain.

The authors' processing: It was from reference gene primer amplification that nucleated cell counts were estimated. Assay used: immunoSEQ multiplex PCR; TCRdb lists only in-frame clones, some missing. That table is the source of V, J and clone size, and D and trimming were worked out from the DNA. The table records 200,000 to 250,000 clones, around nine tenths of them present only once. One Seattle source followed patients from active infection through their disease course. This sequence originates from a man over 45 with COVID-19, enrolled during active disease. The chain recombines TRBV28 with TRBJ2-7, with D unclear. Sequenced sample: peripheral blood. This CDR3 is CASSSSIREQYF. The CDR3 nucleotides are TGTGCCAGCAGTTCCTCCATACGGGAGCAGTACTTC.